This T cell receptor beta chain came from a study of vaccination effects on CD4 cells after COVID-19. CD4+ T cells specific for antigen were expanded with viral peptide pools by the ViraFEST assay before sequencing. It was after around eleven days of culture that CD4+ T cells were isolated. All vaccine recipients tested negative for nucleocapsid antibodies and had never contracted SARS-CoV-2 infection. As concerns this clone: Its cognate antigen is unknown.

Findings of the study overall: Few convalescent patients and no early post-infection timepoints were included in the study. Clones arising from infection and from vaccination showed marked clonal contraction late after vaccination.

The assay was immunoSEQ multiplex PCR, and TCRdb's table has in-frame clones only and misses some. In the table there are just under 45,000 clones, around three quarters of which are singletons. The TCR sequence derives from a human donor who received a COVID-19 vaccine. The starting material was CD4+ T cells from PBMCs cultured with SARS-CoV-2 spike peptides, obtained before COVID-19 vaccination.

CDR3 protein: CASSLGAEEAFF. Written as DNA, the CDR3 is TGTGCCAGCAGCTTAGGGGCAGAAGAAGCTTTCTTT. The genes are TRBV7-9 and TRBJ1-1; D gene uncertain. CDR1 is SEHNR and CDR2 is FQNEAQ in the germline V gene (reference sequence). This CDR3 spans 12 amino acids. The ends were cut back, 1 base at V and 8 bases at J, with 8 bases in the middle.